The text below deals with one TCR beta chain. The junction departs from germline at one end; a sequencing error may be responsible. The germline V gene has CDR1 MNHEY and CDR2 SMNVEV (reference sequence). CDR3 length equals 13 residues. This sample was included in a study of blood T cell repertoires in COVID-19. In the study overall: Whether acute or convalescent, the COVID-19 samples came from the United States, Italy and Spain. T cells, B-cell-depleted T cells, or PBMCs supplied cDNA or gDNA.

Per the original data handling: Nucleated cell number was recorded as an estimate derived from reference gene primer amplification. Method: immunoSEQ multiplex PCR; TCRdb's copy keeps in-frame clones and lacks some. That table gives V, J and clone size, and the DNA gave D and trimming. The sample carries under 200,000 clones, about nine tenths recorded once. Seattle-derived patients entered the study during active infection and were followed longitudinally. This TCR came from a woman aged 55-70 years with COVID-19, enrolled during active disease. The chain uses TRBV27 and TRBJ2-7; 8 bases map to TRBD1. Sequencing was carried out using peripheral blood. The CDR3 loop is CASSRTRDRPRHF. The CDR3 region has the DNA TGTGCCAGCAGCCGAACCCGGGACAGGCCTCGGCACTTC.